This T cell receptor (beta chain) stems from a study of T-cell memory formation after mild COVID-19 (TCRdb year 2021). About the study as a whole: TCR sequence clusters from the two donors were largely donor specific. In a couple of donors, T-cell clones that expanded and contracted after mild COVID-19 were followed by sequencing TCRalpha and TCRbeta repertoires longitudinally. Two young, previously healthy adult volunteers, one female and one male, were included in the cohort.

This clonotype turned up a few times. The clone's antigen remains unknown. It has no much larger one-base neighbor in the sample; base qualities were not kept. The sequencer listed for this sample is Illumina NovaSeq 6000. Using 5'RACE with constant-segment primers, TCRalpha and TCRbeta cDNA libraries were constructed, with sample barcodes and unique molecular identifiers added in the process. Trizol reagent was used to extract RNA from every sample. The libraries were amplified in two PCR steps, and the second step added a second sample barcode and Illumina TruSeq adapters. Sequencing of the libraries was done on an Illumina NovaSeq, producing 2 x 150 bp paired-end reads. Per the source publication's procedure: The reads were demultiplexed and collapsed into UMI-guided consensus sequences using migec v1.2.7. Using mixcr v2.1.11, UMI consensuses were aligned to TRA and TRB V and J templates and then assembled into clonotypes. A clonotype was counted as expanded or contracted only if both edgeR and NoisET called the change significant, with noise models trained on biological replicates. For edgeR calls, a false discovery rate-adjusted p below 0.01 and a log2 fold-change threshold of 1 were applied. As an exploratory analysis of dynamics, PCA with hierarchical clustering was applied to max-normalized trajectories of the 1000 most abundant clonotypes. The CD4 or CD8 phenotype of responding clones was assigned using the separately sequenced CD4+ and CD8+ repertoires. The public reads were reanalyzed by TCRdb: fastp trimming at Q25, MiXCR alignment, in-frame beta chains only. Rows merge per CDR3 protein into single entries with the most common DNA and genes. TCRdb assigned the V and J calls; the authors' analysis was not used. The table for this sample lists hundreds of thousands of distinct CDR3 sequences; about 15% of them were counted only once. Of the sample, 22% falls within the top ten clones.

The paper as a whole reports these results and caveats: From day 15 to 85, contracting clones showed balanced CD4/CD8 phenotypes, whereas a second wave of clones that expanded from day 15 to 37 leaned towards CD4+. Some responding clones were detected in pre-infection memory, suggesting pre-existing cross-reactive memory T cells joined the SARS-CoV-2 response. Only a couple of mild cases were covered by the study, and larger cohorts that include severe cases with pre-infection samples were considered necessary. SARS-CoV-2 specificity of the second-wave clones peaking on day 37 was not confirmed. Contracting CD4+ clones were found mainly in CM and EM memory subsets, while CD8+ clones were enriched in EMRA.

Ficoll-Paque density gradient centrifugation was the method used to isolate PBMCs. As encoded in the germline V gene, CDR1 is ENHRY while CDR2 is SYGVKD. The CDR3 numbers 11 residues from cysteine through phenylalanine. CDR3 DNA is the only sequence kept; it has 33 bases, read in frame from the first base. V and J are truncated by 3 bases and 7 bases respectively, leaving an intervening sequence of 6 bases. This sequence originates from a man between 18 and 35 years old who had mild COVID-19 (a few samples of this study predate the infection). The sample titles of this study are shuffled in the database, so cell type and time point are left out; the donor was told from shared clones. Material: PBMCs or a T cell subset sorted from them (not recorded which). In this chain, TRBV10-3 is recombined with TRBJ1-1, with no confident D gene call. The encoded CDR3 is CAISERSEAFF. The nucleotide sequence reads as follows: TGTGCCATCAGTGAAAGGAGTGAAGCTTTCTTT.